The entry that follows covers one T cell receptor beta chain sequence. The record originates from a study of blood T cell repertoires in COVID-19. Across the whole study: PBMCs, B-cell-depleted T cells, or T cells were the source of the cDNA or gDNA that made up the material.

Authors' data handling: The authors estimated nucleated cell counts from reference gene primer amplification. Method: immunoSEQ multiplex PCR; TCRdb's copy keeps in-frame clones and lacks some. For V, J and clone size, that table is used; D and trimming come from the DNA. Found here are hundreds of thousands of clones, around 81% of them singletons; the top ten hold over 3.5%. Sequenced: peripheral blood. This receptor was identified in a woman aged 50 to 65 with active or convalescent COVID-19.

This CDR3 is CASSRPRGSEKLFF. The CDR3 DNA follows: TGTGCCAGCAGTCGTCCGAGGGGGAGTGAAAAACTGTTTTTT. The chain employs TRBV28 and TRBJ1-4; D is perhaps TRBD1 (6 bases). Deletions cut 5 bases from V and 7 bases from J, with 14 bases between. The CDR3 has 14 amino acids. CDR1 is MDHEN, CDR2 SYDVKM, per germline.